A selection of T cell receptor beta chains follows, all from one sample in a study of graft-versus-host responses after intestinal transplantation. For these TCRs, the target antigens are not known. Libraries were prepared by immunoSEQ multiplex PCR; TCRdb keeps only in-frame clonotypes and omits some of them. Of about 100,000 clones in the sample, over 75% were seen once. Source: unstimulated CD4+ T cells sorted from spleen or lymph node cells, taken before transplant. These receptors were collected from a human donor who was the organ donor for an intestinal transplant. Each CDR3 is given with its conserved first and last residue. The D gene is left open where the match is weak. Rows may omit the clone size; those that give it use once, few, many or a size class.

V	D	J	size	DNA	CDR3
TRBV5-1	TRBD1	TRBJ2-7	.	TGCGCCAGCAGCTTGGAGGGGGCGCCCTACGAGCAGTACTTC	CASSLEGAPYEQYF
TRBV6-6	.	TRBJ1-4	.	TGTGCCAGCACCCCGGGGGGGGCTGAAAAACTGTTTTTT	CASTPGGAEKLFF
TRBV19	TRBD2	TRBJ2-3	.	TGTGCCAGTAGTAGGGCGGGGGGAGTGCTAGGAACAGATACGCAGTATTTT	CASSRAGGVLGTDTQYF
TRBV25-1	.	TRBJ2-3	.	TGTGCCAGCGGTGAAGGCCATACGCAGTATTTT	CASGEGHTQYF
TRBV6-1	.	TRBJ2-5	.	TGTGCCAGCAGCCTTCTAGCAGGGCAGGAGACCCAGTACTTC	CASSLLAGQETQYF
TRBV7-3	TRBD2	TRBJ2-1	.	TGTGCCAGCAGCCTAATAGGGGACTACACAGATGAGCAGTTCTTC	CASSLIGDYTDEQFF
TRBV19	TRBD1	TRBJ1-6	.	TGTGCCAGTAGCACGACAGGGGTAAGAGGGTCTCTCCACTTT	CASSTTGVRGSLHF
TRBV4-1	.	TRBJ1-2	.	TGCGCCAGCAGTCGAACTGGTCCCAACTATGGCTACACCTTC	CASSRTGPNYGYTF
TRBV6-1	TRBD1	TRBJ2-3	.	TGTGCCAGCATGCAACAGGGGAAAGGAGATACGCAGTATTTT	CASMQQGKGDTQYF
TRBV6-5	TRBD1	TRBJ1-6	.	TGTGCCATCCGACAGGGGGGAGTTAATTCACCCCTCCACTTT	CAIRQGGVNSPLHF
TRBV5-1	TRBD1	TRBJ1-2	.	TGCGCCAGCAGCTGGAGACAGGGCATCGGCTATGGCTACACCTTC	CASSWRQGIGYGYTF
TRBV11-2	.	TRBJ1-6	.	TGTGCCAGCAGCTTATATTTTTATCGGACGGCCTATTCACCCCTCCACTTT	CASSLYFYRTAYSPLHF
TRBV7-3	TRBD1	TRBJ2-3	.	TGTGCCAGCAGCGCAACAGGGGGCAGGACAGATACGCAGTATTTT	CASSATGGRTDTQYF
TRBV30	.	TRBJ1-3	.	TGTGCCTGGAGTGTCCGGGGAACTGGAAACACCATATATTTT	CAWSVRGTGNTIYF
TRBV2	TRBD2	TRBJ2-5	.	TGTGCCAGCAGTGGGACTAGCGGGGGGGCCGGGGAGACCCAGTACTTC	CASSGTSGGAGETQYF
TRBV4-1	TRBD1	TRBJ1-1	few	TGCGCCAGCAGCCAAGGGGACAGGAAGAACACTGAAGCTTTCTTT	CASSQGDRKNTEAFF
TRBV6-1	.	TRBJ2-5	.	TGTGCCAGCAGAGGGGGGCTGGCACAAGAGACCCAGTACTTC	CASRGGLAQETQYF
TRBV28	.	TRBJ1-1	.	TGTGCCAGCAGTTTATGGGGCCCAGGAGGGGGTGACACTGAAGCTTTCTTT	CASSLWGPGGGDTEAFF
TRBV6-5	TRBD1	TRBJ1-6	.	TGTGCCAGCAGTTACGACCCCACAGGGGCAAATTCACCCCTCCACTTT	CASSYDPTGANSPLHF
TRBV5-1	TRBD2	TRBJ2-2	.	TGCGCCAGCAGCCTTGAGTTAGCGGGAGGGCCCGGGGAGCTGTTTTTT	CASSLELAGGPGELFF
TRBV6-4	.	TRBJ2-2	.	TGTGCCAGCAGTGACTCGTCTCACACCGGGGAGCTGTTTTTT	CASSDSSHTGELFF
TRBV4-1	.	TRBJ1-1	.	TGCGCCAGCAGCCAAGAGAAGGGTCGCGCTGAAGCTTTCTTT	CASSQEKGRAEAFF
TRBV5-6	.	TRBJ1-4	.	TGTGCCAGCAGCGTGACCCCGGGGTCCGAGGAAAAACTGTTTTTT	CASSVTPGSEEKLFF
TRBV29-1	TRBD2	TRBJ2-1	.	TGCAGCGTTGTACGACTAGCGGGGGGTAGGGATGAGCAGTTCTTC	CSVVRLAGGRDEQFF
TRBV10-2	TRBD1	TRBJ2-1	.	TGCGCCAGCAACGGACAGGGTTCGAATGAGCAGTTCTTC	CASNGQGSNEQFF
TRBV10-3	.	TRBJ2-2	.	TGTGCCATCAGGAACGGGCCATACACCGGGGAGCTGTTTTTT	CAIRNGPYTGELFF
TRBV7-9	TRBD1	TRBJ1-2	once	TGTGCCAGCAGCTTAGTGGGACAGGGAAGACATGGCTACACCTTC	CASSLVGQGRHGYTF
TRBV7-8	.	TRBJ1-4	few	TGTGCCAGCAGCTTAAGACCGTTTAGTGAAAAACTGTTTTTT	CASSLRPFSEKLFF
TRBV29-1	.	TRBJ1-2	.	TGCAGCGTTGGAGTTTTGGAGCCCCGTAACTATGGCTACACCTTC	CSVGVLEPRNYGYTF